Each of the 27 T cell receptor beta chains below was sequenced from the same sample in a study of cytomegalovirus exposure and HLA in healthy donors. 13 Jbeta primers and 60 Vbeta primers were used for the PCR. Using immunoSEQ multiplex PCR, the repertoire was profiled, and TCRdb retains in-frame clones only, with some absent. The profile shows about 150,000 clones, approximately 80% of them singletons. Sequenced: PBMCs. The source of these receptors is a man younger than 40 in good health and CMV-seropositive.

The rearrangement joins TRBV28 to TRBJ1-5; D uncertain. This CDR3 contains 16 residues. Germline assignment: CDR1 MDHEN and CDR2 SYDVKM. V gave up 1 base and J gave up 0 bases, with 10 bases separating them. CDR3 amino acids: CASSLSGVYSNQPQHF. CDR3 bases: TGTGCCAGCAGTTTATCGGGAGTGTATAGCAATCAGCCCCAGCATTTT.

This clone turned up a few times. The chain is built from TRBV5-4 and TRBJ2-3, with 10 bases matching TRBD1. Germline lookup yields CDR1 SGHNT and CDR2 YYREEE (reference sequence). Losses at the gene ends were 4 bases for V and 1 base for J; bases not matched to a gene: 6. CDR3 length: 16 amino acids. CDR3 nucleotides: TGTGCCAGCAGCCAGGGACAGGGGATCGGCACAGATACGCAGTATTTT. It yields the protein CASSQGQGIGTDTQYF.

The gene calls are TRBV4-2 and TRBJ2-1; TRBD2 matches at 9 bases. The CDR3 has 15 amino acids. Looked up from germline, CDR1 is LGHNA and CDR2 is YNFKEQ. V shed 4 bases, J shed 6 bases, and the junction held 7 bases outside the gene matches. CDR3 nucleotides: TGTGCCAGCAGCCCGTCGGGACTAGCAGTCAATGAGCAGTTCTTC. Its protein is CASSPSGLAVNEQFF.

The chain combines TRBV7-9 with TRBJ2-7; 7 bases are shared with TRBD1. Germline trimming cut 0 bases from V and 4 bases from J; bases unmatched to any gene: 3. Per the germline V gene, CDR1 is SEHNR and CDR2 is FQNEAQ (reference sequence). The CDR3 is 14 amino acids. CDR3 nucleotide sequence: TGTGCCAGCAGCTTAGCAGGGGGCAGGTACGAGCAGTACTTC. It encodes CASSLAGGRYEQYF.

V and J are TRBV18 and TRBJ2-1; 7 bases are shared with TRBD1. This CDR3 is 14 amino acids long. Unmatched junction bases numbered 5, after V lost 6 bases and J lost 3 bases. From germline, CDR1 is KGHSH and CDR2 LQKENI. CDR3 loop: CASSPTGDYNEQFF. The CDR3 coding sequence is TGTGCCAGCTCCCCTACAGGGGACTACAATGAGCAGTTCTTC.

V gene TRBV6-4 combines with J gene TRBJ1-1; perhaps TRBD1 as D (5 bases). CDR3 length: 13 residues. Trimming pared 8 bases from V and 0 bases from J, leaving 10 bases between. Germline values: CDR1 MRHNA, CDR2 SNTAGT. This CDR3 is CASSGKMNTEAFF. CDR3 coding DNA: TGTGCCAGCTCAGGGAAGATGAACACTGAAGCTTTCTTT.

CDR3 nucleotide sequence: TGTGCAAGTCGCTTATCGTCGAACATTGACTCTCCCCAACTTTCCTACGAGCAGTACTTC. Amino acid sequence: CASRLSSNIDSPQLSYEQYF. The J gene is TRBJ2-7, the V gene TRBV12-2; the D call TRBD2 from the table was never checked on the DNA. TRBV12-2 corresponds to a pseudogene. CDR3 length: 20 amino acids.

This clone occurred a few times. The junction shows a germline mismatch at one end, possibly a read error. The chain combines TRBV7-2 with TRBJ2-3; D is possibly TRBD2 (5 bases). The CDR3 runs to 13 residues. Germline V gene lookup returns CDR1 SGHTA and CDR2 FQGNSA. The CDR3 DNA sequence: TGTGCCAGCAGCCTAGCCCCTTCGGATACGCAGTATTTT. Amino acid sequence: CASSLAPSDTQYF.

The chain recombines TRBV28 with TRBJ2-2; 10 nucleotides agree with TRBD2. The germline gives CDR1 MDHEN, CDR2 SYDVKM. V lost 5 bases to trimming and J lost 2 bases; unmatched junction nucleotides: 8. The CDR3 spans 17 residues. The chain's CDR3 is CASSGTGLAENTGELFF. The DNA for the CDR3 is TGTGCCAGCAGTGGGACCGGACTAGCGGAAAACACCGGGGAGCTGTTTTTT.

The CDR3 DNA follows: TGCAGCGTTGAAGAACAGACAGGCCGGGACACAGATACGCAGTATTTT. It encodes CSVEEQTGRDTDTQYF. This chain uses TRBV29-1 with TRBJ2-3; the D gene is possibly TRBD1 (6 bases). V was cut by 0 bases and J by 2 bases, with 15 bases left in between. The CDR3 has 16 amino acids. Germline V gene data show CDR1 as SQVTM and CDR2 as ANQGSEA.

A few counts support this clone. CDR3 sequence (DNA): TGCAGCGTTGTCGTAGAATATAGTAACTACGAGCAGTACTTC. Its protein is CSVVVEYSNYEQYF. V and J are TRBV29-1 and TRBJ2-7, with D unresolved. Germline V gene lookup returns CDR1 SQVTM and CDR2 ANQGSEA. Deletions cut 4 bases from V and 3 bases from J, with 16 bases between. There are 14 residues in the CDR3.

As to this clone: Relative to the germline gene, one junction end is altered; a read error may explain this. Here the CDR3 reads CASSLSGQGYGYPF. CDR3 nucleotide sequence: TGTGCCAGCAGTTTATCGGGACAGGGCTATGGCTACCCCTTC. The chain links TRBV27 to TRBJ1-2, with TRBD1 matching over 9 bases. The CDR3 runs 14 residues. The germline V gene has CDR1 MNHEY and CDR2 SMNVEV (reference sequence).

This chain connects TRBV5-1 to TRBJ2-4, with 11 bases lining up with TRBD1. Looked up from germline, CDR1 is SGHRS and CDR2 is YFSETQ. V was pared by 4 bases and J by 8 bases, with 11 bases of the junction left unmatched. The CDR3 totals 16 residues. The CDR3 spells CASSPPGQGASDIQYF. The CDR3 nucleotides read TGCGCCAGCAGCCCACCCGGACAGGGGGCGTCGGACATTCAGTACTTC.

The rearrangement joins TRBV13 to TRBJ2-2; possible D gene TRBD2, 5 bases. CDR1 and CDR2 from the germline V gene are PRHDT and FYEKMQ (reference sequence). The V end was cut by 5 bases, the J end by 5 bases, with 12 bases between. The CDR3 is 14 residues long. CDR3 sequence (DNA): TGTGCCAGCAGCACCCCTCGAGGGACCGGGGAGCTGTTTTTT. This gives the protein CASSTPRGTGELFF.

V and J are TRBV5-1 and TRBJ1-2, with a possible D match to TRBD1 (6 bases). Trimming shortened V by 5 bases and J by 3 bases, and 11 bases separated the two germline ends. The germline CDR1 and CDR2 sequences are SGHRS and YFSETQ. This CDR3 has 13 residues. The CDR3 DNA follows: TGCGCCAGCAGAACAGGGATGGACTATGGCTACACCTTC. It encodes CASRTGMDYGYTF.

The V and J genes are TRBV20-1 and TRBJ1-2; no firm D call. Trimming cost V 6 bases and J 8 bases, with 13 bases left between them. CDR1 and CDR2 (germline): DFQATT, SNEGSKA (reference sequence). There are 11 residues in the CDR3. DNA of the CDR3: TGCAGTGCACTGAAACCCCCAGGCTACACCTTC. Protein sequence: CSALKPPGYTF.

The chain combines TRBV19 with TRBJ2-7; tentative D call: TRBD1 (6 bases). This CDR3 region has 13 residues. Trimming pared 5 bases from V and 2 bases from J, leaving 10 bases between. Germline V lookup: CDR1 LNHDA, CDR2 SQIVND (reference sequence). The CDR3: CASSLQGPYEQYF. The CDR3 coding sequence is TGTGCCAGTAGTTTACAGGGCCCCTACGAGCAGTACTTC.

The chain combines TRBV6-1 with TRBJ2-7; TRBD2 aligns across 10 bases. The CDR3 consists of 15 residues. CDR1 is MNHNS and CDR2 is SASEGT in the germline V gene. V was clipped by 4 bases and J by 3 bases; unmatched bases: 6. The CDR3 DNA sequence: TGTGCCAGCAGTGGGAGGACTAGCGGCAACTACGAGCAGTACTTC. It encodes CASSGRTSGNYEQYF.

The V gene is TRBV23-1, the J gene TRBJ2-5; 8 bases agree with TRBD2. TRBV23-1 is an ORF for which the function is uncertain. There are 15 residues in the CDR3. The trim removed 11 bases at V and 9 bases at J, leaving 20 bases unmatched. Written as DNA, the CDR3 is TGCGCCTCCGCGGTCAAGGGGACTAGGGTGGGGGCCCAGTACTTC. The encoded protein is CASAVKGTRVGAQYF.

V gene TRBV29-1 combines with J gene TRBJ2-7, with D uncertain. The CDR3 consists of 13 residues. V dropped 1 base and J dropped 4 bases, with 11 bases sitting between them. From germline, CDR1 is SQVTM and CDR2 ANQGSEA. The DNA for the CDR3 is TGCAGCGTTGAAGGTTCTGGCCTTTACGAGCAGTACTTC. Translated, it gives CSVEGSGLYEQYF.

Here the CDR3 DNA reads TGTGCCAGCAGTCAATTAAGACACACCAAGAATGGCTACACCTTC. Amino acids: CASSQLRHTKNGYTF. J is TRBJ1-2 and V is TRBV9, with D unclear. Germline V CDR1 and CDR2: SGDLS, YYNGEE. This CDR3 contains 15 residues. Trimming stripped 5 bases from V and 6 bases from J, with 20 bases between.

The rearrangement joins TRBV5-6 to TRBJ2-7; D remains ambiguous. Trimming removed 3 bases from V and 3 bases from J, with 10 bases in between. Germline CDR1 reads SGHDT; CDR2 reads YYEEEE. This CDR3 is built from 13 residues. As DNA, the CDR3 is TGTGCCAGCAGCTCTACCCACGGCTACGAGCAGTACTTC. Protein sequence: CASSSTHGYEQYF.

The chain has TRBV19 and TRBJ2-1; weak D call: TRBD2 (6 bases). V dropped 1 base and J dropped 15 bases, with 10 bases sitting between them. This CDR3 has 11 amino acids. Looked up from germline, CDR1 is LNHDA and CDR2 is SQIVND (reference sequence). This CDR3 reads CASSIGGRRFF. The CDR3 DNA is TGTGCCAGTAGTATAGGGGGGAGGCGGTTCTTC.

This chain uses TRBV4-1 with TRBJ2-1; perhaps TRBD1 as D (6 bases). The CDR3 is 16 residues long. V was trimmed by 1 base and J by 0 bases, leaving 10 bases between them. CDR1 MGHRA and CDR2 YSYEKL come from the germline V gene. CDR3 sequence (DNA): TGCGCCAGCAGCCAAGGGGGGCAATCCTCCTACAATGAGCAGTTCTTC. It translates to CASSQGGQSSYNEQFF.

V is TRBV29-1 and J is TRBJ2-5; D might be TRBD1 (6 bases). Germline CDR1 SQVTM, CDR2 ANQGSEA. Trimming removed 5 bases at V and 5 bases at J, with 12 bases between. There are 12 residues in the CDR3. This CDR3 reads CSVRHDRETQYF. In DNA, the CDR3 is TGCAGCGTTCGACACGACAGGGAGACCCAGTACTTC.

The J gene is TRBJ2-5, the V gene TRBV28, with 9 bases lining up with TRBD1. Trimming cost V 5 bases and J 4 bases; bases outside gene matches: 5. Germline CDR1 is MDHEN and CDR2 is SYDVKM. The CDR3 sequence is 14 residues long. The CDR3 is CASSPPTGGETQYF. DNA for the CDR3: TGTGCCAGCAGTCCCCCGACAGGGGGAGAGACCCAGTACTTC.

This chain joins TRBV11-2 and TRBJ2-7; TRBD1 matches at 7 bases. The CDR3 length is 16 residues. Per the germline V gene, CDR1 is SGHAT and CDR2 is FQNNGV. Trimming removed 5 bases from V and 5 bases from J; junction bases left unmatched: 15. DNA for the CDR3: TGTGCCAGCAGCATACACTACAGGGGCTCAGGAGACGAGCAGTACTTC. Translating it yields CASSIHYRGSGDEQYF.